The 20 T cell receptor beta chains presented below share a single source sample, sequenced in a study of T-cell reconstitution after alpha-beta-depleted transplantation in children (dated by TCRdb to 2016 to 2017). Libraries were constructed by PCR. TCRdb lists the instrument as Illumina HiSeq 2500. TCR library preparation used molecular barcoding, with unique molecular identifiers applied to normalize quantification of the TCRbeta repertoire. TCRdb reworked the public reads: Q25 trimming with fastp, MiXCR clone assembly, productive beta chains retained. Each record represents a unique CDR3 protein, reported with the most common genes and DNA among its rows. For this sample the table gives 450,000 to 600,000 distinct CDR3 sequences, of which 15% to 20% were detected only once. The ten top clones hold 2.5% to 4% of the sample. Sequences were derived from PBMCs from the stem cell graft donor, sampled from the stem cell graft. Receptors were obtained from a human donor who donated a stem cell graft to a child with acute lymphoblastic leukemia.

This clonotype was seen only once. The chain uses TRBV7-9 and TRBJ2-1, with 7 bases aligning to TRBD2. Trimming at V came to 2 bases and at J to 9 bases, leaving 10 bases not matched to a gene. CDR3 length: 15 amino acids. Germline values: CDR1 SEHNR, CDR2 FQNEAQ (reference sequence). The CDR3 nucleotides are TGTGCCAGCAGCTTACTTATGGGGGGGGTTGCTGAGCAGTTCTTC. Translating gives CASSLLMGGVAEQFF.

This clonotype showed up just a few times. The chain has TRBV7-2 and TRBJ2-7; 10 nucleotides align to TRBD2. The V gene's germline CDR1 is SGHTA and CDR2 FQGNSA. There are 16 residues in the CDR3. V was clipped by 1 base and J by 3 bases; unmatched bases: 6. CDR3 region: CASSLVVASGSYEQYF. DNA for the CDR3: TGTGCCAGCAGCTTAGTGGTGGCTAGCGGGAGCTACGAGCAGTACTTC.

The chain carries TRBV5-1 and TRBJ2-7; D possibly uses TRBD1 or TRBD2 (6 bases each). In germline, CDR1 is SGHRS, CDR2 YFSETQ. The CDR3 runs 14 residues. Between the trimmed V and J ends, which lost 6 bases and 3 bases, there was a span of 16 bases. The CDR3 DNA reads as TGCGCCAGCACCCTGACAGGAGGGGGCTACGAGCAGTACTTC. Translating gives CASTLTGGGYEQYF.

Many counts were recorded for this clonotype. The V gene is TRBV5-1, the J gene TRBJ2-7; the match to TRBD2 covers 7 bases. This CDR3 has 14 amino acids. CDR1 SGHRS and CDR2 YFSETQ come from the germline V gene. V gave up 0 bases and J gave up 2 bases; unmatched junction bases: 2. CDR3 sequence reads: CASSLALAAYEQYF. The CDR3, as DNA: TGCGCCAGCAGCTTGGCTCTAGCGGCCTACGAGCAGTACTTC.

The gene calls are TRBV29-1 and TRBJ2-2; 7 positions agree with TRBD1. The trim removed 4 bases at V and 6 bases at J, leaving 5 bases unmatched. The CDR3 sequence is 13 residues long. Germline values: CDR1 SQVTM, CDR2 ANQGSEA. As DNA, the CDR3 is TGCAGCGTTGGCCCCCAGGGGGCCGGGGAGCTGTTTTTT. Translating it yields CSVGPQGAGELFF.

The sample holds a few counts of this clonotype. This sequence joins TRBV5-1 and TRBJ1-2, with 8 bases fitting TRBD1. The trim removed 0 bases at V and 8 bases at J, leaving 9 bases unmatched. There are 15 residues in the CDR3. Germline V lookup: CDR1 SGHRS, CDR2 YFSETQ. CDR3 nucleotides: TGCGCCAGCAGCTTGGAGGGGACAGGCTCGCTCGGCTACACCTTC. Translated: CASSLEGTGSLGYTF.

The chain recombines TRBV6-5 with TRBJ2-3; no firm D call. Per the germline V gene, CDR1 is MNHEY and CDR2 is SVGAGI. The CDR3 covers 12 residues. Trimming removed 5 bases at V and 4 bases at J, with 7 bases between. The CDR3 region has the DNA TGTGCCAGCAGTCGACCGTCAGATACGCAGTATTTT. As protein: CASSRPSDTQYF.

This clonotype was found many times. The chain links TRBV29-1 to TRBJ2-1, with a possible D match to TRBD2 (5 bases). The CDR3 contains 14 residues. Trimming pared 4 bases from V and 2 bases from J, leaving 12 bases between. CDR1 is SQVTM, CDR2 ANQGSEA, per germline. Here the CDR3 DNA reads TGCAGCGTTGTTCCCAGGAGGACCTACAATGAGCAGTTCTTC. Its translation: CSVVPRRTYNEQFF.

This clonotype was detected only a few times. The genes are TRBV10-2 and TRBJ1-3; 8 nucleotides align to TRBD1. V gave up 6 bases and J gave up 0 bases; unmatched junction bases: 7. The CDR3 is made up of 16 amino acids. Germline CDR1 is WSHSY and CDR2 is SAAADI. The CDR3 loop reads CASRSTGGSSGNTIYF. The DNA for the CDR3 is TGCGCCAGCAGATCTACAGGGGGATCCTCTGGAAACACCATATATTTT.

This chain uses TRBV7-9 with TRBJ1-4, with a tentative D call TRBD1 (6 bases). V was cut by 10 bases and J by 8 bases, with 11 bases left in between. This CDR3 region has 11 residues. Germline lookup yields CDR1 SEHNR and CDR2 FQNEAQ (reference sequence). CDR3 DNA sequence: TGTGCCATCCAGGGGCACGAAAAACTGTTTTTT. Its translation is CAIQGHEKLFF.

The chain is built from TRBV27 and TRBJ1-2; 7 positions agree with TRBD1. V shed 6 bases, J shed 8 bases, and the junction held 15 bases outside the gene matches. Germline values: CDR1 MNHEY, CDR2 SMNVEV (reference sequence). The CDR3 has 15 residues. CDR3: CASSPPATGLGGYTF. CDR3 sequence (DNA): TGTGCCAGCAGCCCCCCCGCGACAGGGCTGGGCGGCTACACCTTC.

The genes are TRBV5-1 and TRBJ2-4; 7 bases map to TRBD1. The CDR3 covers 16 residues. J lost 4 bases, V lost 0 bases, and 7 bases had no gene match. CDR1 and CDR2 from the germline V gene are SGHRS and YFSETQ. CDR3 sequence: CASSLVVGTVKNIQYF. DNA for the CDR3: TGCGCCAGCAGCTTGGTCGTCGGGACAGTTAAAAACATTCAGTACTTC.

The chain has TRBV12-3 or TRBV12-4 and TRBJ1-2, with D hard to call. The CDR3 contains 13 residues. Between the trimmed V and J ends, which lost 1 base and 6 bases, there was a span of 9 bases. The CDR3 sequence is CASSLVSTHGYTF. In DNA form, the CDR3 reads TGTGCCAGCAGTTTAGTCTCCACACATGGCTACACCTTC.

This clonotype was seen only a few times. This chain uses TRBV5-1 with TRBJ2-1; 7 bases align to TRBD2. This CDR3 contains 15 residues. Losses at the gene ends were 4 bases for V and 6 bases for J; bases not matched to a gene: 10. CDR1 and CDR2 from the germline V gene are SGHRS and YFSETQ. The CDR3 region has the DNA TGCGCCAGCAGCATGGGGACTAATGTAGGCAATGAGCAGTTCTTC. Its translation is CASSMGTNVGNEQFF.

This clonotype has more than one count but fewer than ten. The chain joins TRBV27 to TRBJ2-5; D gene ambiguous. The CDR3 has 14 amino acids. Trimming left V 5 bases short and J 0 bases short, with 10 bases between. Germline lookup yields CDR1 MNHEY and CDR2 SMNVEV (reference sequence). The CDR3, as DNA: TGTGCCAGCAGTCTCACAGAGTACCAAGAGACCCAGTACTTC. It encodes CASSLTEYQETQYF.

A few counts support this clonotype. The junction and the germline gene differ at one end; a read error may be behind it. The chain joins TRBV5-1 to TRBJ1-1, with D unclear. CDR3 size: 12 residues. The germline gives CDR1 SGHRS, CDR2 YFSETQ. CDR3: CASSLDRLKASF. The CDR3 nucleotides are TGCGCCAGCAGCTTGGACCGTCTCAAGGCGAGCTTT.

This clonotype was picked up a small number of times. V is TRBV12-3 or TRBV12-4 and J is TRBJ2-1; D call uncertain. Trimming left V 2 bases short and J 1 base short, with 9 bases between. The CDR3 length is 15 residues. The DNA for the CDR3 is TGTGCCAGCAGTTTAACTTCGTTTTCCTACAATGAGCAGTTCTTC. Residues: CASSLTSFSYNEQFF.

This clonotype was recorded a few times. The chain uses TRBV5-1 and TRBJ2-7; 11 positions agree with TRBD2. The trim removed 5 bases at V and 1 base at J, leaving 5 bases unmatched. Germline-derived CDR1 and CDR2 are SGHRS and YFSETQ. The CDR3 covers 15 residues. The CDR3 bases are TGCGCCAGCAGGGTGACTAGCGGGATATCCTACGAGCAGTACTTC. Encoded protein: CASRVTSGISYEQYF.

The chain joins TRBV12-3 or TRBV12-4 to TRBJ2-3; D remains unclear. Trimming took off 11 bases at V and 2 bases at J, with 14 bases between the two ends. The CDR3 loop spans 13 amino acids. The CDR3 sequence is CASRPYFTDTQYF. CDR3 coding DNA: TGTGCCTCCAGGCCCTACTTCACAGATACGCAGTATTTT.

Only a few counts were recorded for this clonotype. This chain joins TRBV20-1 and TRBJ2-7; D call uncertain. The length of the CDR3 is 14 residues. V lost 0 bases to trimming and J lost 2 bases, with 11 bases between them. Germline CDR1 and CDR2: DFQATT and SNEGSKA (reference sequence). The DNA of the CDR3 is TGCAGTGCTAGAGATCACACGGTGACCTACGAGCAGTACTTC. Translated, it gives CSARDHTVTYEQYF.